This T cell receptor beta chain was captured by sequencing in a study of T cell changes during pregnancy in multiple sclerosis. CDR3 length: 15 amino acids. V lost 4 bases and J lost 5; bases outside the gene matches: 8. In germline, CDR1 is SGDLS, CDR2 YYNGEE. TCRdb's copy holds only in-frame clones and misses some; the assay was immunoSEQ multiplex PCR. Of 30,000 to 45,000 clones listed, around 90% were seen once; the top ten hold around 0.4%. This sequence was found in a female donor in good health, enrolled as a control in a pregnancy study. The specimen was CD4+ T cells from peripheral blood mononuclear cells, collected after pregnancy. The chain couples TRBV9 to TRBJ1-2; 10 bases align to TRBD1. In nucleotides, the CDR3 is TGTGCCAGCAGCTCCCCCCGGGGACAGGGGTATGGCTACACCTTC. It specifies CASSSPRGQGYGYTF. Supplemented by reference TRBV9 and TRBJ1-2, the full variable domain reads DSGVTQTPKHLITATGQRVTLRCSPRSGDLSVYWYQQSLDQGLQFLIQYYNGEERAKGNILERFSAQQFPDLHSELNLSSLELGDSALYFCASSSPRGQGYGYTFGSGTRLTVV.